The rows below give T cell receptor beta chains drawn from one sample of a study of shared clonotypes between healthy human individuals. Method: immunoSEQ multiplex PCR; TCRdb's copy keeps in-frame clones and lacks some. The sample lists under 750,000 clones, 72% occurring once. The sample was memory CD4+ T cells sorted from blood. The receptors derive from a woman in her twenties or thirties in good health. Both conserved end residues are part of each CDR3. D genes are given only for firm matches. Not every row has a clone size; where given, it reads once, few, many or a size class.

V: TRBV15
J: TRBJ1-3
D: NA
size: NA
DNA: TGTGCCACCAGCAGAGATCAGGGGAGCAGAAACACCATATATTTT
CDR3: CATSRDQGSRNTIYF

V: TRBV11-2
J: TRBJ1-1
D: NA
size: NA
DNA: TGTGCCAGCAGCTTAACCGGGTCTCCCTTGAACACTGAAGCTTTCTTT
CDR3: CASSLTGSPLNTEAFF

V: TRBV25-1
J: TRBJ2-1
D: NA
size: few
DNA: TGTGCCAGCACACCCTTGGAGGGATTGAACAATGAGCAGTTCTTC
CDR3: CASTPLEGLNNEQFF

V: TRBV6-6
J: TRBJ2-1
D: NA
size: many
DNA: TGTGCCAGCAGTTCCCCTTGGGTCCAAGCGATAGATGAGCAGTTCTTC
CDR3: CASSSPWVQAIDEQFF

V: TRBV14
J: TRBJ2-7
D: TRBD2
size: NA
DNA: TGTGCCAGCAGCCGTAGCGGGAGCGTGTACGAGCAGTACTTC
CDR3: CASSRSGSVYEQYF

V: TRBV5-1
J: TRBJ2-1
D: NA
size: NA
DNA: TGCGCCAGCAGCGTACAAAGCTCCTACAATGAGCAGTTCTTC
CDR3: CASSVQSSYNEQFF

V: TRBV6-5
J: TRBJ2-7
D: NA
size: NA
DNA: TGTGCCAGCAGTGAAGTGGACGCCTCCTACGAGCAGTACTTC
CDR3: CASSEVDASYEQYF

V: TRBV6-1
J: TRBJ1-1
D: TRBD1
size: NA
DNA: TGTGCCAGCACCCTCCTGGGACAGGGGTCTTTCTTT
CDR3: CASTLLGQGSFF

V: TRBV30
J: TRBJ1-2
D: NA
size: NA
DNA: TGTGCCTGGAGTCCAGGGACCAGAAACTATGGCTACACCTTC
CDR3: CAWSPGTRNYGYTF

V: TRBV19
J: TRBJ2-7
D: TRBD2
size: NA
DNA: TGTGCCAGTAGTCCCCGGGAGGGCTGGGGCGAGCAGTACTTC
CDR3: CASSPREGWGEQYF

V: TRBV7-9
J: TRBJ2-1
D: TRBD2
size: NA
DNA: TGTGCCAGCAGCTTCGGGCTAGCGGGAGGTTCTTACAATGAGCAGTTCTTC
CDR3: CASSFGLAGGSYNEQFF

V: TRBV7-3
J: TRBJ2-3
D: TRBD2
size: NA
DNA: TGTGCCAGCAGCTCATCGCCGACTAGCGGGAGCACAGATACGCAGTATTTT
CDR3: CASSSSPTSGSTDTQYF

V: TRBV27
J: TRBJ2-2
D: NA
size: NA
DNA: TGTGCCAGCAGTTTATCGAATCCACAGGGCAGGGAGCTGTTTTTT
CDR3: CASSLSNPQGRELFF

V: TRBV5-1
J: TRBJ2-5
D: TRBD1
size: NA
DNA: TGCGCCAGCAGCTCCCAGGACAGGAAACCTTGGGTGTCCCAGTACTTC
CDR3: CASSSQDRKPWVSQYF

V: TRBV27
J: TRBJ2-2
D: NA
size: NA
DNA: TGTGCCAGCAGCACGCTTCTGAGACCGGGACTGCGACGTGCCGGGGAGCTGTTTTTT
CDR3: CASSTLLRPGLRRAGELFF

V: TRBV19
J: TRBJ2-3
D: NA
size: few
DNA: TGTGCCAGTAGTCTCTCGCCGGTGTCAGATACGCAGTATTTT
CDR3: CASSLSPVSDTQYF

V: TRBV7-2
J: TRBJ2-5
D: NA
size: NA
DNA: TGTGCCAGCAGCCCCCTTGCGCTCGCTTTGTCGGCCCAGTACTTC
CDR3: CASSPLALALSAQYF

V: TRBV28
J: TRBJ2-2
D: NA
size: NA
DNA: TGTGCCAGCAGCGCCTCTTTGAACACCGGGGAGCTGTTTTTT
CDR3: CASSASLNTGELFF

V: TRBV28
J: TRBJ2-1
D: NA
size: few
DNA: TGTGCCAGCAACAAGGGGGGGATTAACAATGAGCAGTTCTTC
CDR3: CASNKGGINNEQFF

V: TRBV5-1
J: TRBJ2-7
D: TRBD1
size: NA
DNA: TGCGCCAGCAAGCCGGGACAGAACTACGAGCAGTACTTC
CDR3: CASKPGQNYEQYF

V: TRBV7-9
J: TRBJ2-3
D: NA
size: NA
DNA: TGTGCCAGCAGCCCTCGGACTGAGACTAGCACAGATACGCAGTATTTT
CDR3: CASSPRTETSTDTQYF

V: TRBV27
J: TRBJ2-2
D: NA
size: NA
DNA: TGTGCCAGCAGCCCCCCCGGGGTGGGGTGGAACACCGGGGAGCTGTTTTTT
CDR3: CASSPPGVGWNTGELFF

V: TRBV2
J: TRBJ2-7
D: TRBD1
size: NA
DNA: TGTGCCGGAAGGCAGGACAGGGAAAGCGAGCAGTACTTC
CDR3: CAGRQDRESEQYF

V: TRBV5-1
J: TRBJ2-5
D: NA
size: NA
DNA: TGCGCCAGCAGCTTGGAGACACCTAGGCGGGAGACCCAGTACTTC
CDR3: CASSLETPRRETQYF

V: TRBV5-1
J: TRBJ2-1
D: TRBD2
size: NA
DNA: TGCGCCAGCAGCCTAGGACTAGCGGGAGTCTTAAGGGGGAGGGAGCAGTTCTTC
CDR3: CASSLGLAGVLRGREQFF

V: TRBV28
J: TRBJ2-5
D: NA
size: NA
DNA: TGTGCCAGCAGTCGTACGGGACGGCAAGAGACCCAGTACTTC
CDR3: CASSRTGRQETQYF

V: TRBV25-1
J: TRBJ1-5
D: NA
size: NA
DNA: TGTGCCAGCAGTGAATCCACCGGAGGAAACAATCAGCCCCAGCATTTT
CDR3: CASSESTGGNNQPQHF

V: TRBV9
J: TRBJ2-7
D: TRBD2
size: NA
DNA: TGTGCCAGCAGCGTAGGAACTAGCGACACCTACGAGCAGTACTTC
CDR3: CASSVGTSDTYEQYF

V: TRBV7-9
J: TRBJ1-2
D: NA
size: NA
DNA: TGTGCCAGCAGCCCGATGACAGGCAACTATGGCTACACCTTC
CDR3: CASSPMTGNYGYTF

V: TRBV6-5
J: TRBJ2-5
D: NA
size: NA
DNA: TGTGCCAGCAGTTACTCGCGCGGTATGGGGACCCAGTACTTC
CDR3: CASSYSRGMGTQYF

V: TRBV4-1
J: TRBJ1-4
D: NA
size: once
DNA: TGCGCCAGCAGCCAAGATCCCTGGGGTGAAAAACTGTTTTTT
CDR3: CASSQDPWGEKLFF

V: TRBV6-1
J: TRBJ2-1
D: NA
size: many
DNA: TGTGCCAGCTTACTAGACGACAATGAGCAGTTCTTC
CDR3: CASLLDDNEQFF

V: TRBV5-6
J: TRBJ2-5
D: TRBD2
size: few
DNA: TGTGCCAGCAGCTTGGAGGGACTAGTATTTGCGACCCAGTACTTC
CDR3: CASSLEGLVFATQYF

V: TRBV20-1
J: TRBJ1-2
D: TRBD1
size: few
DNA: TGCAGTGCCCCAGGGGGAGGCTACACCTTC
CDR3: CSAPGGGYTF

V: TRBV2
J: TRBJ2-7
D: NA
size: many
DNA: TGTGCCAGCAGTGAAAGGGGGACTAACTACGAGCAGTACTTC
CDR3: CASSERGTNYEQYF

V: TRBV2
J: TRBJ2-3
D: TRBD2
size: NA
DNA: TGTGCCAGCGGACCGGGACTAGACTCAGATACGCAGTATTTT
CDR3: CASGPGLDSDTQYF

V: TRBV5-1
J: TRBJ2-1
D: TRBD1
size: NA
DNA: TGCGCCAGCAGCTTTCAGGGGGCCCACAATGAGCAGTTCTTC
CDR3: CASSFQGAHNEQFF

V: TRBV18
J: TRBJ1-1
D: TRBD1
size: NA
DNA: TGTGCCAGCTCACCAGGGACAGGGGGCGCGGAAAACACTGAAGCTTTCTTT
CDR3: CASSPGTGGAENTEAFF

V: TRBV16
J: TRBJ1-2
D: NA
size: NA
DNA: TGTGCCAGCAGCCAATCGGGCAGTGCTAACTATGGCTACACCTTC
CDR3: CASSQSGSANYGYTF